These 30 T cell receptor beta chains share one sample of origin, sequenced in a study of blood T cells in healthy people across ages (dated by TCRdb to about 2015). The protocol used for the library was 5' RACE. Data came from an Illumina HiSeq 2500. A second PCR of about 7 to 12 cycles was run with a J-beta primer mix and a sample-barcoded 5' primer. TCRdb reran the public reads through fastp at Q25 and MiXCR, keeping productive beta chains. When rows share a CDR3 protein, they turn into one entry using the most common DNA and genes. Within this sample are fewer than 750,000 distinct CDR3 sequences, with roughly half of them counted one time only. Roughly 13% of the sample is taken by the ten largest. The sequenced material came from blood. These receptors all come from a woman aged 80 or older in good health.

The V and J genes are TRBV10-3 and TRBJ1-2, with a tentative D call TRBD1 (6 bases). The ends were cut back, 0 bases at V and 4 bases at J, with 15 bases in the middle. This CDR3 is 16 amino acids long. CDR1 is ENHRY, CDR2 SYGVKD, per germline. This CDR3 is CAISESMGQLSYGYTF. In nucleotides, the CDR3 is TGTGCCATCAGTGAGTCGATGGGACAATTAAGCTATGGCTACACCTTC.

Of note for this clonotype: This may be a read error, as it is one base from a much larger clone. The gene calls are TRBV12-3 or TRBV12-4 and TRBJ2-1; D not resolved. The J call is uncertain, as TRBJ2-7 better fits the DNA end. The CDR3 contains 14 residues. The CDR3 coding sequence is TGTGCCAGCAGCACTTACAGTTCCTACAATGAGCAGTACTTC. This encodes CASSTYSSYNEQYF.

This clonotype was picked up a small number of times. V gene TRBV7-2 combines with J gene TRBJ1-2; 9 positions match TRBD1. The CDR3 contains 14 residues. Germline CDR1 SGHTA, CDR2 FQGNSA. Trimming cost V 1 base and J 3 bases; bases outside gene matches: 0. The CDR3 DNA sequence: TGTGCCAGCAGCTTAGGGACAGGGGACTATGGCTACACCTTC. Residues: CASSLGTGDYGYTF.

The chain carries TRBV20-1 and TRBJ2-3; D gene ambiguous. Per the germline V gene, CDR1 is DFQATT and CDR2 is SNEGSKA (reference sequence). The CDR3 runs to 14 residues. V gave up 7 bases and J gave up 0 bases, with 14 bases separating them. The CDR3 loop is CSGHGGASTDTQYF. Written as DNA, the CDR3 is TGCAGTGGTCATGGCGGCGCTAGCACAGATACGCAGTATTTT.

The genes are TRBV27 and TRBJ1-6, with no clear D. In germline, CDR1 is MNHEY, CDR2 SMNVEV (reference sequence). The CDR3 has 17 amino acids. Trimming left V 3 bases short and J 4 bases short, with 16 bases between. Here the CDR3 reads CASSLVSSPFYNSPLHF. The DNA for the CDR3 is TGTGCCAGCAGTTTGGTATCTAGTCCCTTTTATAATTCACCCCTCCACTTT.

The chain is built from TRBV27 and TRBJ1-1, with 7 nucleotides matching TRBD1. Germline CDR1 is MNHEY and CDR2 is SMNVEV (reference sequence). The CDR3 sequence is 15 residues long. J gave up 5 bases and V 6 bases, and 12 bases lay outside the gene matches. The CDR3 reads CASSPGTERSTEAFF. The CDR3 nucleotides read TGTGCCAGCAGCCCAGGGACAGAACGTAGTACTGAAGCTTTCTTT.

This clonotype has only a few counts. This chain connects TRBV12-3 or TRBV12-4 to TRBJ1-2, with D tentatively TRBD1 (6 bases). Trimming left V 5 bases short and J 6 bases short, with 22 bases between. This CDR3 region has 16 residues. CDR3 sequence: CASSRNRVLTLDGYTF. CDR3 DNA sequence: TGTGCCAGCAGTCGAAACAGGGTACTTACGTTGGATGGCTACACCTTC.

This chain links TRBV20-1 with TRBJ2-3; 8 bases are a match to TRBD1. The V gene's germline CDR1 is DFQATT and CDR2 SNEGSKA (reference sequence). V gave up 7 bases and J gave up 2 bases; unmatched junction bases: 5. CDR3 length equals 13 residues. CDR3 sequence reads: CSVGQELTDTQYF. Here the CDR3 DNA reads TGCAGTGTGGGACAGGAACTCACAGATACGCAGTATTTT.

V is TRBV7-7 and J is TRBJ2-3; D uncertain. The germline V gene encodes CDR1 SSHAT and CDR2 FNYEAQ (reference sequence). With 4 bases removed from V and 1 base from J, the gap between germline ends came to 12 bases. The CDR3 length is 15 residues. CDR3 sequence reads: CASSSNPGGTDTQYF. DNA for the CDR3: TGTGCCAGCAGCTCCAACCCCGGCGGCACAGATACGCAGTATTTT.

The chain is built from TRBV6-5 and TRBJ1-3; D ambiguous. This CDR3 is built from 15 residues. V lost 5 bases, J lost 4 bases, and 15 bases lay in between. Germline V CDR1 and CDR2: MNHEY, SVGAGI. Written as DNA, the CDR3 is TGTGCCAGCAGTACGAGGAGGGTTAGAGGAAACACCATATATTTT. This sequence encodes CASSTRRVRGNTIYF.

For this clonotype: At one end, the junction sequence differs from germline, possibly due to a read error. The V and J genes are TRBV28 and TRBJ2-4; D unresolved. Germline CDR1 reads MDHEN; CDR2 reads SYDVKM. This CDR3 comprises 12 residues. CDR3 sequence: CAGRMGKNIQYF. The CDR3 DNA sequence: TGTGCCGGCAGAATGGGCAAAAACATTCAGTACTTC. The full variable domain, completed using reference TRBV28 and TRBJ2-4, is DVKVTQSSRYLVKRTGEKVFLECVQDMDHENMFWYRQDPGLGLRLIYFSYDVKMKEKGDIPEGYSVSREKKERFSLILESASTNQTSMYLCAGRMGKNIQYFGAGTRLSVL.

The V call is TRBV6-6, the J call TRBJ1-1; 7 bases agree with TRBD1. J gave up 5 bases and V 7 bases, and 7 bases lay outside the gene matches. The CDR3 is 13 residues long. Germline values: CDR1 MNHNY, CDR2 SVGAGI (reference sequence). The CDR3 DNA reads TGTGCCAGCACTCAACAGGGGAAGACTGAAGCTTTCTTT. Protein product: CASTQQGKTEAFF.

Remarks on this clonotype: This may arise from a read error, as a much more abundant clone is one base away. V gene TRBV5-1 combines with J gene TRBJ2-1, with TRBD2 matching over 8 bases. V gave up 2 bases and J gave up 6 bases; unmatched junction bases: 7. CDR3 length: 15 residues. Germline V lookup: CDR1 SGHRS, CDR2 YFSETQ. The CDR3 coding sequence is TGCGCCAGCAGCTTACTAGCGGAAATATGCAATGAGCAGTTCTTC. Encoded protein: CASSLLAEICNEQFF.

This chain links TRBV10-3 with TRBJ2-3, with D perhaps assigned TRBD1 or TRBD2 (5 bases each). V lost 3 bases to trimming and J lost 0 bases, with 13 bases between them. CDR3 length equals 16 residues. Per the germline V gene, CDR1 is ENHRY and CDR2 is SYGVKD. CDR3 coding DNA: TGTGCCATCAGTGAAGGTCGAGGGGCGAGCACAGATACGCAGTATTTT. Amino acids: CAISEGRGASTDTQYF.

This clonotype was counted ten times or more. This chain uses TRBV20-1 with TRBJ2-1; a weak D match, TRBD2 (6 bases). Germline V lookup: CDR1 DFQATT, CDR2 SNEGSKA (reference sequence). The CDR3 loop spans 15 amino acids. With 5 bases removed from V and 5 bases from J, the gap between germline ends came to 19 bases. The CDR3 is CSAGMPWGDHNEQFF. Written as DNA, the CDR3 is TGCAGTGCTGGAATGCCTTGGGGGGACCACAATGAGCAGTTCTTC.

The chain employs TRBV2 and TRBJ2-5; 9 nucleotides agree with TRBD1. In germline, CDR1 is SNHLY, CDR2 FYNNEI. After removal of 7 bases from V and 5 bases from J, the junction contained 8 bases not matched to a gene. The CDR3 contains 14 residues. In DNA, the CDR3 is TGTGCCAGCAACCCGGACAGGGGCCGGGAGACCCAGTACTTC. Translation: CASNPDRGRETQYF.

This sequence joins TRBV10-3 and TRBJ2-1; the D gene is possibly TRBD1 (6 bases). This CDR3 region has 14 residues. With 11 bases removed from V and 7 bases from J, the gap between germline ends came to 21 bases. Germline lookup yields CDR1 ENHRY and CDR2 SYGVKD. The CDR3 loop reads CASGIRRQGNEQFF. The CDR3 nucleotides read TGTGCCTCCGGCATCCGGAGGCAGGGGAATGAGCAGTTCTTC.

The chain couples TRBV6-5 to TRBJ2-5; D is possibly TRBD2 (6 bases). Trimming took off 5 bases at V and 0 bases at J, with 16 bases between the two ends. CDR1 is MNHEY and CDR2 is SVGAGI in the germline V gene. CDR3 length equals 16 residues. The CDR3 protein is CASSRGLAAYQETQYF. The CDR3 DNA reads TGTGCCAGCAGTCGGGGACTGGCGGCCTACCAAGAGACCCAGTACTTC.

V gene TRBV7-2 combines with J gene TRBJ2-5, with D perhaps TRBD1 (5 bases). Germline CDR1 SGHTA, CDR2 FQGNSA. This CDR3 contains 14 residues. Trimming shortened V by 1 base and J by 5 bases, and 11 bases separated the two germline ends. The CDR3 DNA is TGTGCCAGCAGCTTAGGCCGAAGGGGCGAGACCCAGTACTTC. This encodes CASSLGRRGETQYF.

The CDR3 DNA follows: TGCAGTGCAGGGTTTGTTCAGCCCCAGCATTTT. Translated: CSAGFVQPQHF. The V call is TRBV20-1, the J call TRBJ1-5; D gene ambiguous. The CDR3 length is 11 residues. Germline V gene data show CDR1 as DFQATT and CDR2 as SNEGSKA (reference sequence). V was shortened by 6 bases and J by 6 bases, with 9 bases between the two germline ends.

The chain joins TRBV7-2 to TRBJ2-3; D call uncertain. Germline V gives CDR1 SGHTA, CDR2 FQGNSA. Trimming took 5 bases from V and 4 from J, leaving 13 bases between them. CDR3 length: 14 amino acids. The CDR3 is CASSLLRAADTQYF. The CDR3 DNA follows: TGTGCCAGCAGCCTTTTGCGAGCTGCAGATACGCAGTATTTT.

About this clonotype: A much larger clone is a single base away; this may be a read error. The chain uses TRBV27 and TRBJ2-5; 13 bases map to TRBD2. This CDR3 has 16 residues. Germline V gene data show CDR1 as MNHEY and CDR2 as SMNVEV (reference sequence). CDR3 bases: TGTACCAGCAGTTCCCCTAGGACTAGCGGGAGCTATGAGCAGTACTTC. It is translated as CTSSSPRTSGSYEQYF.

J is TRBJ2-2 and V is TRBV5-6; no firm D call. CDR1 is SGHDT, CDR2 YYEEEE, per germline. There are 16 residues in the CDR3. V was clipped by 2 bases and J by 10 bases, with 21 bases between them. The DNA for the CDR3 is TGTGCCAGCAGCTTATATGGACCGCGTCACAGTGAGGAGCTGTTTTTT. Translating it yields CASSLYGPRHSEELFF.

CDR3 sequence: CSVDAADQETQYF. The CDR3 DNA reads TGCAGCGTTGACGCGGCAGACCAAGAGACCCAGTACTTC. V gene TRBV29-1 combines with J gene TRBJ2-5; D gene uncertain. Trimming took 3 bases from V and 0 from J, leaving 8 bases between them. Per the germline V gene, CDR1 is SQVTM and CDR2 is ANQGSEA. The CDR3 totals 13 residues.

This clonotype was detected only a few times. The V gene is TRBV6-6, the J gene TRBJ2-7, with D uncertain. The CDR3 is 15 residues long. Germline V gives CDR1 MNHNY, CDR2 SVGAGI (reference sequence). Trimming took 5 bases from V and 0 from J, leaving 14 bases between them. In DNA form, the CDR3 reads TGTGCCAGCAGTGCCGCGGCGGCGGCCTCCTACGAGCAGTACTTC. This translates into CASSAAAAASYEQYF.

This clonotype was detected a few times. Germline and junction disagree at one end, which may indicate a read error. CDR3 residues: CSARRSSSYNEQYF. The CDR3 nucleotides read TGCAGTGCTAGGCGCTCTAGCTCCTACAATGAGCAGTACTTT. The chain employs TRBV20-1 and TRBJ2-1; D is possibly TRBD2 (5 bases). Germline-derived CDR1 and CDR2 are DFQATT and SNEGSKA (reference sequence). The CDR3 contains 14 residues.

This chain connects TRBV4-2 to TRBJ2-2, with D unclear. The V end was cut by 2 bases, the J end by 3 bases, with 4 bases between. Germline V CDR1 and CDR2: LGHNA, YNFKEQ. The CDR3 covers 13 residues. The CDR3 sequence: CASSQPDTGELFF. CDR3 sequence (DNA): TGTGCCAGCAGCCAACCAGACACCGGGGAGCTGTTTTTT.

V usage is TRBV2 and J usage is TRBJ2-7; the match to TRBD1 covers 7 bases. Germline assignment: CDR1 SNHLY and CDR2 FYNNEI. CDR3 size: 14 residues. The trim removed 7 bases at V and 2 bases at J, leaving 8 bases unmatched. The CDR3 sequence: CASKEWTGPYEQYF. Here the CDR3 DNA reads TGTGCCAGCAAGGAATGGACAGGCCCCTACGAGCAGTACTTC.

This clonotype was seen once. The chain employs TRBV7-2 and TRBJ1-2; maybe TRBD1 (5 bases). V dropped 5 bases and J dropped 5 bases, with 9 bases sitting between them. This CDR3 has 12 residues. Germline CDR1 reads SGHTA; CDR2 reads FQGNSA. As DNA, the CDR3 is TGTGCCAGCAGCCCGGGGCTATATGGCTACACCTTC. As protein: CASSPGLYGYTF. The complete variable domain, with remaining parts taken from reference TRBV7-2 and TRBJ1-2, reads GAGVSQSPSNKVTEKGKDVELRCDPISGHTALYWYRQSLGQGLEFLIYFQGNSAPDKSGLPSDRFSAERTGGSVSTLTIQRTQQEDSAVYLCASSPGLYGYTFGSGTRLTVV.

There are a few counts of this clonotype. The CDR3: CASARLAGGSSTDTQYF. For the CDR3, the DNA is TGTGCCAGCGCAAGACTAGCGGGAGGGTCAAGCACAGATACGCAGTATTTT. The chain couples TRBV4-2 to TRBJ2-3, with 14 bases identical to TRBD2. Germline values: CDR1 LGHNA, CDR2 YNFKEQ. The CDR3 extends over 17 amino acids. V was clipped by 8 bases and J by 0 bases; unmatched bases: 7.